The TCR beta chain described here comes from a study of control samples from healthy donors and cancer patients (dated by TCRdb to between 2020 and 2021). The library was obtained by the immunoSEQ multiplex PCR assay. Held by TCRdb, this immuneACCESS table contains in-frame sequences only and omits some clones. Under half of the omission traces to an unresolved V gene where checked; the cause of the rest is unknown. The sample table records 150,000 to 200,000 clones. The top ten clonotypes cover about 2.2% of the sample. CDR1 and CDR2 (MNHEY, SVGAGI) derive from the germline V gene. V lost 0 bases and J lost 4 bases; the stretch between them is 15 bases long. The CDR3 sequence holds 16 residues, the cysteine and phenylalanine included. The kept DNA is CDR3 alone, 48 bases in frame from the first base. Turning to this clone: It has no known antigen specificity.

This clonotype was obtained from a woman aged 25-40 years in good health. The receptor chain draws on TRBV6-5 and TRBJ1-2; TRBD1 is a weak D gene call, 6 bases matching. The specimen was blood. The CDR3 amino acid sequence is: CASSYSSGGAGYGYTF. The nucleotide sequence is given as TGTGCCAGCAGTTACTCGAGTGGGGGCGCGGGCTATGGCTACACCTTC.